Below, 7 T cell receptor beta chains from the same sample are listed, as sequenced in a study of blood T cell repertoires in COVID-19. Generated by immunoSEQ multiplex PCR, the TCRdb table keeps only in-frame clones and is missing some. The data contain over 250,000 clones, roughly nine tenths of them seen just once; the ten biggest clones take up approximately 2.2%. Sequenced: peripheral blood. These receptors all stem from a man aged 50 to 60 with acute or convalescent COVID-19.

The chain employs TRBV14 and TRBJ2-5; D is undetermined. V lost 4 bases, J lost 1 base, and 7 bases lay in between. The germline V gene has CDR1 SGHDN and CDR2 FVKESK. The CDR3 contains 13 residues. The CDR3 is CASSPRIQETQYF. CDR3 nucleotides: TGTGCCAGCAGCCCCAGGATCCAAGAGACCCAGTACTTC.

This chain joins TRBV21-1 and TRBJ1-1. TRBV21-1 is designated a pseudogene. There are 17 residues in the CDR3. In DNA form, the CDR3 reads TGTGCCAGCAGCAAAGGGGTGGAGGACCCGATGAACACTGAAGCTTTCTTT. It encodes CASSKGVEDPMNTEAFF.

CDR3 in amino acids: CASSLGGPNQPQHF. The CDR3 DNA is TGTGCCAGCAGCCTGGGGGGGCCCAATCAGCCCCAGCATTTT. The chain employs TRBV6-5 and TRBJ1-5, with a tentative D call TRBD1 (6 bases). The CDR3 is 14 residues long. Trimming left V 6 bases short and J 3 bases short, with 12 bases between. Germline values: CDR1 MNHEY, CDR2 SVGAGI.

This rearrangement joins TRBV2 to TRBJ2-5; D ambiguous. Germline CDR1 and CDR2: SNHLY and FYNNEI. Trimming shortened V by 6 bases and J by 4 bases, and 9 bases separated the two germline ends. The CDR3 consists of 12 residues. The CDR3 region is CASRAIVETQYF. The CDR3, as DNA: TGTGCCAGCAGAGCGATAGTAGAGACCCAGTACTTC. The whole variable domain, filled in from reference TRBV2 and TRBJ2-5, reads EPEVTQTPSHQVTQMGQEVILRCVPISNHLYFYWYRQILGQKVEFLVSFYNNEISEKSEIFDDQFSVERPDGSNFTLKIRSTKLEDSAMYFCASRAIVETQYFGPGTRLLVL.

The chain is built from TRBV25-1 and TRBJ2-5; 8 bases fit TRBD1. CDR3 length: 15 residues. Trimming removed 5 bases from V and 3 bases from J; junction bases left unmatched: 8. The germline gives CDR1 MGHDK, CDR2 SYGVNS. The CDR3 loop reads CASSPLGQGEETQYF. Here the CDR3 DNA reads TGTGCCAGCAGTCCGCTTGGACAGGGCGAAGAGACCCAGTACTTC. Looking up the rest from reference TRBV25-1 and TRBJ2-5 gives the full variable domain: EADIYQTPRYLVIGTGKKITLECSQTMGHDKMYWYQQDPGMELHLIHYSYGVNSTEKGDLSSESTVSRIRTEHFPLTLESARPSHTSQYLCASSPLGQGEETQYFGPGTRLLVL.

This sequence joins TRBV6-5 and TRBJ2-2, with a possible D match to TRBD2 (5 bases). Per germline, CDR1 MNHEY and CDR2 SVGAGI. V shed 2 bases and J shed 6 bases, with 10 bases lying between them. The CDR3 runs to 14 residues. CDR3 sequence (DNA): TGTGCCAGCAGTTACCGGGAAAGAGCCGGGGAGCTGTTTTTT. Translated, it gives CASSYRERAGELFF.

This chain connects TRBV9 to TRBJ2-7; 7 positions match TRBD1. The V gene end was trimmed by 0 bases and the J gene end by 6 bases; junction bases not matched to a gene: 9. Germline V lookup: CDR1 SGDLS, CDR2 YYNGEE. This CDR3 has 15 residues. As DNA, the CDR3 is TGTGCCAGCAGCGTAGAATGGACAGGAACATCCGAGCAGTACTTC. Residues: CASSVEWTGTSEQYF.